Listed here are 11 T cell receptor beta chains from one sample, sequenced in a study of T-cell reconstitution after alpha-beta-depleted transplantation in children. It was with unique molecular identifiers that the TCRbeta library was prepared. Each CDR3 protein gets one entry after TCRdb re-called the PCR reads with MiXCR. The sample shows about 110,000 distinct CDR3 sequences, around 6.4% of them seen only once. Source: PBMCs, mostly from graft donor cells, taken 360 days after TCRalphabeta/CD19-depleted stem cell transplant. These receptor sequences come from a male patient between 2 and 9 years old who had a stem cell transplant for acute lymphoblastic leukemia, so the T cells may come from the graft donor.

This clonotype came up many times. The chain has TRBV5-1 and TRBJ2-7, with D possibly TRBD1 on 6 matching bases. The CDR3 consists of 13 residues. CDR1 SGHRS and CDR2 YFSETQ come from the germline V gene. V was pared by 2 bases and J by 2 bases, with 8 bases between. The CDR3 DNA sequence: TGCGCCAGCAGCTTTGGACAGACCTACGAGCAGTACTTC. It is translated as CASSFGQTYEQYF.

The table lists this clonotype with many counts. The chain employs TRBV6-2 or TRBV6-3 and TRBJ1-5; D ambiguous. This CDR3 is built from 13 residues. Trimming removed 2 bases at V and 3 bases at J, with 5 bases between. The germline gives CDR1 MNHEY, CDR2 SVGEGT. The CDR3 nucleotides are TGTGCCAGCAGTTACCGGCCCAATCAGCCCCAGCATTTT. Its protein is CASSYRPNQPQHF.

This clonotype came up many times. This chain connects TRBV20-1 to TRBJ2-5; 10 bases are shared with TRBD1. This CDR3 has 14 residues. Germline V gene data show CDR1 as DFQATT and CDR2 as SNEGSKA (reference sequence). Trimming at V came to 2 bases and at J to 7 bases, leaving 7 bases not matched to a gene. For the CDR3, the DNA is TGCAGTGCTAGAACCGGGACAGGGGAGGGGACCCAGTACTTC. It encodes CSARTGTGEGTQYF.

In its sample, this clonotype was seen many times. The CDR3 sequence: CASRLAGTGLEYF. The CDR3 nucleotides are TGTGCCAGCAGACTAGCGGGAACCGGTTTGGAGTACTTC. V gene TRBV27 combines with J gene TRBJ2-7, with TRBD2 matching over 10 bases. Germline-derived CDR1 and CDR2 are MNHEY and SMNVEV (reference sequence). After removal of 6 bases from V and 11 bases from J, the junction contained 10 bases not matched to a gene. CDR3 length: 13 amino acids.

This clonotype came up a few times. The rearrangement links TRBV11-1 to TRBJ2-1; 15 bases are shared with TRBD2. Trimming cost V 6 bases and J 8 bases; bases outside gene matches: 23. Looked up from germline, CDR1 is SGHAT and CDR2 is FQDESV (reference sequence). The CDR3 has 21 residues. The CDR3 DNA is TGTGCCAGCAGTTCAATAGCCGGGACTAGCGGGAGGTTGGGGTCTGCGGATGAGCAGTTCTTC. It specifies CASSSIAGTSGRLGSADEQFF.

There are many counts of this clonotype. The J gene is TRBJ1-1, the V gene TRBV6-2 or TRBV6-3; D is undetermined. V was clipped by 2 bases and J by 1 base, with 14 bases between them. There are 16 residues in the CDR3. CDR1 and CDR2 from the germline V gene are MNHEY and SVGEGT. Here the CDR3 DNA reads TGTGCCAGCAGTTACCTAATGTCCGGGCCGAACACTGAAGCTTTCTTT. Translated, it gives CASSYLMSGPNTEAFF.

This clonotype has at least ten counts. The V and J genes are TRBV29-1 and TRBJ2-7; no definite D call. Germline V gene lookup returns CDR1 SQVTM and CDR2 ANQGSEA. The CDR3 is 12 amino acids. V was cut by 5 bases and J by 6 bases, with 14 bases left in between. The CDR3 sequence: CSVPTRSGEQYF. The CDR3, as DNA: TGCAGCGTTCCTACCAGGTCCGGCGAGCAGTACTTC.

There are many counts of this clonotype. This chain uses TRBV27 with TRBJ2-7; tentatively, D is TRBD1 or TRBD2 (5 bases each). The CDR3 consists of 13 residues. The V gene lost 7 bases and the J gene lost 2 bases, with 12 bases spanning the gap. The germline CDR1 and CDR2 sequences are MNHEY and SMNVEV (reference sequence). The chain's CDR3 is CASMGTETYEQYF. Written as DNA, the CDR3 is TGTGCCAGCATGGGGACCGAGACCTACGAGCAGTACTTC.

This chain uses TRBV30 with TRBJ2-5, with a possible D match to TRBD2 (7 bases). The CDR3 consists of 14 residues. In germline, CDR1 is GTSNPN, CDR2 SVGIG (reference sequence). V was cut by 4 bases and J by 2 bases, with 14 bases left in between. CDR3 in amino acids: CAWNRGGGQETQYF. DNA for the CDR3: TGTGCCTGGAACCGGGGAGGGGGGCAAGAGACCCAGTACTTC.

J is TRBJ2-2 and V is TRBV4-3; D not certain. The length of the CDR3 is 13 residues. Germline CDR1 is LGHNA and CDR2 is YSLEER. V gave up 0 bases and J gave up 6 bases, with 5 bases separating them. CDR3 nucleotide sequence: TGCGCCAGCAGCCAAGATCTTGCCGGGGAGCTGTTTTTT. As protein: CASSQDLAGELFF.

The table lists this clonotype with many counts. A junction end diverges from the germline sequence, so it may reflect a read error. The chain combines TRBV7-2 with TRBJ2-1; D gene uncertain. Germline CDR1 SGHTA, CDR2 FQGNSA. The CDR3 has 16 amino acids. The CDR3 reads CASSLVPVSSNNEQFF. The CDR3 DNA follows: TGTGCCAGCAGCCTTGTGCCAGTAAGCTCCAACAATGAGCAGTTCTTC.